This TCR beta chain is from a study of cytomegalovirus exposure and HLA in healthy donors. Researchers ran the PCR with 60 Vbeta and 13 Jbeta primers. Profiling relied on immunoSEQ multiplex PCR, and the TCRdb table lists in-frame clones only, not all of them. The sample records about 250,000 clones, approximately 80% being singletons. Trimming left V 6 bases short and J 2 bases short, with 13 bases between. CDR1 is MNHNY, CDR2 SVGAGI, per germline (reference sequence). CDR3 length: 14 amino acids. To note about this clone: No antigen is known for it.

Broader study findings: According to the study, 180 or so TCR beta chains were cytomegalovirus-associated.

The J gene is TRBJ1-1, the V gene TRBV6-6, with D possibly TRBD1 on 6 matching bases. This TCR was sampled from a girl aged 2 to 10 in good health and CMV-seronegative. The sample consisted of PBMCs. This chain's CDR3 is CASSQGHPNTEAFF. The CDR3 region has the DNA TGTGCCAGCAGCCAGGGACATCCTAACACTGAAGCTTTCTTT.